Below, 11 T cell receptor beta chains from the same sample are listed, as sequenced in a study of identical twins. One entry per CDR3 protein, called by TCRdb with MiXCR from the 5' RACE reads. The sample comprises under 350,000 distinct CDR3 sequences, less than 9.5% of which are singletons, and 5.5% to 9% rests with the top ten. These data were also reused for a study on yellow fever vaccine responses in identical twins.

The sample comprised CD8+ T cells sorted from blood. The source is a woman younger than 35 in good health.

This clonotype occurred many times. J is TRBJ2-1 and V is TRBV28; D is unresolved. The V gene's germline CDR1 is MDHEN and CDR2 SYDVKM. V lost 2 bases, J lost 3 bases, and 8 bases lay in between. The CDR3 totals 14 residues. For the CDR3, the DNA is TGTGCCAGCAGTTTAGCTGGCAACTACAATGAGCAGTTCTTC. It translates to CASSLAGNYNEQFF.

This clonotype has at least ten counts. V and J are TRBV12-3 or TRBV12-4 and TRBJ2-7, with TRBD1 matching over 9 bases. This CDR3 has 14 amino acids. J lost 3 bases, V lost 3 bases, and 3 bases had no gene match. In DNA form, the CDR3 reads TGTGCCAGCAGTTTTACAGGGGGCAGCTACGAGCAGTACTTC. It yields the protein CASSFTGGSYEQYF.

This clonotype was picked up a small number of times. The chain carries TRBV7-8 and TRBJ2-1; 7 bases match TRBD1. The ends lost 0 bases at V and 2 bases at J; junction bases unmatched: 4. The CDR3 is 16 amino acids. Germline loops: CDR1 SGHVS, CDR2 FQNEAQ. In DNA, the CDR3 is TGTGCCAGCAGCTTAGCATGGACAGGCACCTACAATGAGCAGTTCTTC. Translation: CASSLAWTGTYNEQFF.

This clonotype has more than one count but fewer than ten. V is TRBV20-1 and J is TRBJ2-1, with D uncertain. The CDR3 covers 11 residues. Germline values: CDR1 DFQATT, CDR2 SNEGSKA (reference sequence). Trimming left V 3 bases short and J 4 bases short, with 4 bases between. The CDR3 bases are TGCAGTGCTAGGGAGTACAATGAGCAGTTCTTC. It specifies CSAREYNEQFF.

The rearrangement links TRBV29-1 to TRBJ2-7; maybe TRBD1 (6 bases). V lost 5 bases, J lost 5 bases, and 16 bases lay in between. This CDR3 is built from 13 residues. CDR1 SQVTM and CDR2 ANQGSEA come from the germline V gene. CDR3 in DNA: TGCAGCGTTACGACAGGTGCCGGGGACGAGCAGTACTTC. It yields the protein CSVTTGAGDEQYF.

This clonotype occurred many times. The chain combines TRBV24-1 with TRBJ2-1, with TRBD2 matching over 11 bases. The germline CDR1 and CDR2 sequences are KGHDR and SFDVKD. Trimming took 5 bases from V and 8 from J; bases not matched to a gene: 7. This CDR3 contains 15 residues. In DNA form, the CDR3 reads TGTGCCACCAGTGGCCTAGCGGGAGGAGTCCATGAGCAGTTCTTC. Translated, it gives CATSGLAGGVHEQFF.

This rearrangement joins TRBV19 to TRBJ2-1; TRBD2 aligns across 9 bases. After removal of 6 bases from V and 4 bases from J, the junction contained 7 bases not matched to a gene. The CDR3 loop spans 15 amino acids. Germline V CDR1 and CDR2: LNHDA, SQIVND (reference sequence). CDR3 sequence reads: CASREAGGPYNEQFF. CDR3 nucleotide sequence: TGTGCCAGTAGGGAAGCGGGAGGCCCATACAATGAGCAGTTCTTC.

J is TRBJ1-1 and V is TRBV7-9; D possibly corresponds to TRBD1 (5 bases). The V and J ends lost 8 bases and 2 bases respectively, with 12 bases between them. The CDR3 has 13 amino acids. Germline V CDR1 and CDR2: SEHNR, FQNEAQ (reference sequence). DNA of the CDR3: TGTGCCAGCGGGGGGAGGGGAAACACTGAAGCTTTCTTT. It specifies CASGGRGNTEAFF.

This clonotype was seen only a few times. The chain is built from TRBV25-1 and TRBJ1-2; D is undetermined. V lost 10 bases and J 8 bases, leaving 11 bases between the germline ends. The CDR3 extends over 10 amino acids. Germline assignment: CDR1 MGHDK and CDR2 SYGVNS. CDR3 sequence reads: CATFFGGYTF. Written as DNA, the CDR3 is TGTGCCACCTTCTTCGGCGGCTACACCTTC.

Only a few counts were recorded for this clonotype. The gene calls are TRBV29-1 and TRBJ2-3; no firm D call. Germline V CDR1 and CDR2: SQVTM, ANQGSEA. This CDR3 has 13 residues. The V end lost 5 bases, the J end lost 2 bases, and 11 bases lay between the germline ends. The CDR3 DNA reads TGCAGCGTTCAGTCACGGGCCACAGATACGCAGTATTTT. Encoded protein: CSVQSRATDTQYF.

In this sample, this clonotype turned up a few times. This rearrangement joins TRBV4-2 to TRBJ2-1; no firm D call. Germline CDR1 LGHNA, CDR2 YNFKEQ. This CDR3 region has 15 residues. Trimming took off 1 base at V and 3 bases at J, with 10 bases between the two ends. CDR3 protein: CASSQVGGFYNEQFF. In DNA form, the CDR3 reads TGTGCCAGCAGCCAAGTGGGCGGATTCTACAATGAGCAGTTCTTC.